The 22 T cell receptor beta chains listed next were all sequenced from one sample in a study of cytomegalovirus exposure and HLA in healthy donors. Primers for the PCR totalled 60 Vbeta and 13 Jbeta. The data were produced by immunoSEQ multiplex PCR, yet TCRdb's version contains in-frame clones alone and is incomplete. This table has under 130,000 clones, 65% to 85% appearing once. The source material was PBMCs. The source is a middle-aged man in good health and CMV-seropositive.

The gene calls are TRBV5-1 and TRBJ2-7; D gene ambiguous. The V end was cut by 5 bases, the J end by 5 bases, with 20 bases between. Germline V gives CDR1 SGHRS, CDR2 YFSETQ. This CDR3 spans 15 amino acids. The CDR3 region is CASRESPTTTNEQYF. Here the CDR3 DNA reads TGCGCCAGCAGGGAATCACCCACGACAACCAACGAGCAGTACTTC.

The chain is built from TRBV7-2 and TRBJ2-7; no definite D call. Per the germline V gene, CDR1 is SGHTA and CDR2 is FQGNSA. Trimming pared 1 base from V and 3 bases from J, leaving 7 bases between. The CDR3 extends over 13 amino acids. The CDR3 sequence: CASSLGALYEQYF. CDR3 bases: TGTGCCAGCAGCTTAGGGGCCCTCTACGAGCAGTACTTC.

V is TRBV7-7 and J is TRBJ2-1, with a possible D match to TRBD2 (6 bases). The V and J ends lost 1 base and 7 bases respectively, with 14 bases between them. The CDR3 has 15 amino acids. Germline V gene data show CDR1 as SSHAT and CDR2 as FNYEAQ (reference sequence). The CDR3 DNA sequence: TGTGCCAGCAGCTTAGGACCGGAGCGGGCTAATGAGCAGTTCTTC. Protein sequence: CASSLGPERANEQFF.

The chain has TRBV9 and TRBJ1-1; 8 nucleotides line up with TRBD1. Trimming cost V 0 bases and J 3 bases; bases outside gene matches: 7. Germline V gene data show CDR1 as SGDLS and CDR2 as YYNGEE. The CDR3 runs to 16 residues. The CDR3 region is CASSVGTGSTYTEAFF. Here the CDR3 DNA reads TGTGCCAGCAGCGTAGGGACAGGGTCGACCTACACTGAAGCTTTCTTT.

This clone was picked up a small number of times. The chain is built from TRBV4-3 and TRBJ2-2; possible D gene TRBD1, 5 bases. V gave up 0 bases and J gave up 3 bases, with 8 bases separating them. The CDR3 has 15 amino acids. Germline V gene data show CDR1 as LGHNA and CDR2 as YSLEER. The CDR3 sequence is CASSQETDYTGELFF. The CDR3 DNA is TGCGCCAGCAGCCAAGAGACAGACTACACCGGGGAGCTGTTTTTT.

J is TRBJ1-4 and V is TRBV18; no reliable D call. Trimming pared 1 base from V and 0 bases from J, leaving 6 bases between. The CDR3 has 15 amino acids. Germline V lookup: CDR1 KGHSH, CDR2 LQKENI. In DNA form, the CDR3 reads TGTGCCAGCTCACCACTGAGGGCAACTAATGAAAAACTGTTTTTT. Translated, it gives CASSPLRATNEKLFF.

The chain recombines TRBV29-1 with TRBJ2-1; the match to TRBD1 covers 10 bases. CDR3 length equals 13 residues. With 6 bases clipped from V and 6 bases from J, the junction kept 5 bases outside the gene matches. Germline loops: CDR1 SQVTM, CDR2 ANQGSEA. CDR3 in amino acids: CSVDRGIGNEQFF. For the CDR3, the DNA is TGCAGCGTGGACAGGGGGATAGGCAATGAGCAGTTCTTC.

The chain combines TRBV6-5 with TRBJ2-2; weak D call: TRBD1 (5 bases). CDR1 MNHEY and CDR2 SVGAGI come from the germline V gene. The length of the CDR3 is 14 residues. V was trimmed by 6 bases and J by 5 bases, leaving 13 bases between them. CDR3 in amino acids: CASRMGPGTGELFF. The DNA for the CDR3 is TGTGCCAGCAGGATGGGGCCTGGGACCGGGGAGCTGTTTTTT.

The V gene is TRBV5-1, the J gene TRBJ2-6, with 8 bases identical to TRBD1. V was pared by 2 bases and J by 0 bases, with 7 bases of the junction left unmatched. Germline V gives CDR1 SGHRS, CDR2 YFSETQ. This CDR3 has 18 residues. The CDR3 loop is CASSFPGQGGSGANVLTF. Written as DNA, the CDR3 is TGCGCCAGCAGCTTCCCTGGACAGGGCGGCTCTGGGGCCAACGTCCTGACTTTC.

The count of this clone is one. The J gene is TRBJ2-1, the V gene TRBV7-3; 16 bases agree with TRBD2. The CDR3 runs to 17 residues. CDR1 is SGHTA and CDR2 is FQGTGA in the germline V gene. The V gene end was trimmed by 4 bases and the J gene end by 10 bases; junction bases not matched to a gene: 10. Here the CDR3 reads CASSSFGTSGRDGEQFF. The CDR3 region has the DNA TGTGCCAGCAGCTCCTTCGGGACTAGCGGGAGGGACGGAGAGCAGTTCTTC.

The V call is TRBV19, the J call TRBJ1-2; a weak D match, TRBD1 (5 bases). Looked up from germline, CDR1 is LNHDA and CDR2 is SQIVND (reference sequence). The CDR3 has 17 amino acids. V was trimmed by 6 bases and J by 6 bases, leaving 26 bases between them. CDR3 loop: CASSINIRVRAGDGYTF. Written as DNA, the CDR3 is TGTGCCAGTAGCATTAACATCAGGGTGAGAGCTGGAGATGGCTACACCTTC.

V gene TRBV28 combines with J gene TRBJ1-2; D not resolved. V dropped 2 bases and J dropped 0 bases, with 4 bases sitting between them. This CDR3 comprises 13 residues. Germline values: CDR1 MDHEN, CDR2 SYDVKM. The CDR3 here is CASSLESNYGYTF. The DNA for the CDR3 is TGTGCCAGCAGTTTAGAGTCTAACTATGGCTACACCTTC.

CDR3: CASSIMGGTDTQYF. CDR3 DNA sequence: TGTGCCAGTAGTATTATGGGCGGCACAGATACGCAGTATTTT. The chain recombines TRBV19 with TRBJ2-3; D is ambiguous. Germline lookup yields CDR1 LNHDA and CDR2 SQIVND (reference sequence). The CDR3 covers 14 residues. V was cut by 3 bases and J by 1 base, with 8 bases left in between.

The rearrangement links TRBV30 to TRBJ1-6, with D perhaps matching TRBD1 (6 bases). V lost 0 bases and J 8 bases, leaving 11 bases between the germline ends. The CDR3 contains 14 residues. Germline-derived CDR1 and CDR2 are GTSNPN and SVGIG (reference sequence). The chain's CDR3 is CAWSVRDTHSPLHF. The CDR3 DNA reads TGTGCCTGGAGTGTCCGGGACACCCATTCACCCCTCCACTTT.

This clone was counted a few times. In DNA form, the CDR3 reads TGTGCCAGCAGTGCGGACAGTCTCGGTGTAGGTGAAAAACTGTTTTTT. It yields the protein CASSADSLGVGEKLFF. V is TRBV28 and J is TRBJ1-4, with TRBD1 as a possible D gene (6 bases). V lost 5 bases to trimming and J lost 7 bases, with 20 bases between them. The CDR3 length is 16 residues. CDR1 MDHEN and CDR2 SYDVKM come from the germline V gene.

V and J are TRBV29-1 and TRBJ2-1, with 8 bases lining up with TRBD2. CDR3 length equals 18 residues. V shed 4 bases, J shed 8 bases, and the junction held 22 bases outside the gene matches. The germline V gene encodes CDR1 SQVTM and CDR2 ANQGSEA. The CDR3 reads CSVGSAGGLQLGGDEQFF. The CDR3 nucleotides are TGCAGCGTTGGTAGCGCGGGAGGTCTTCAGCTTGGGGGCGATGAGCAGTTCTTC.

The chain recombines TRBV5-1 with TRBJ2-5; D might be TRBD1 (6 bases). The CDR3 covers 13 residues. Trimming took off 5 bases at V and 5 bases at J, with 13 bases between the two ends. Germline CDR1 and CDR2: SGHRS and YFSETQ. The chain's CDR3 is CASRTGSLETQYF. The CDR3 DNA sequence: TGCGCCAGCAGAACAGGGTCTTTGGAGACCCAGTACTTC.

The J gene is TRBJ2-7, the V gene TRBV6-1; the match to TRBD1 covers 9 bases. V shed 1 base, J shed 4 bases, and the junction held 5 bases outside the gene matches. Germline V CDR1 and CDR2: MNHNS, SASEGT. The CDR3 is 15 residues long. This chain's CDR3 is CASSEGQGVRYEQYF. The CDR3 coding sequence is TGTGCCAGCAGTGAAGGACAGGGGGTCAGATACGAGCAGTACTTC.

Only a few counts were recorded for this clone. CDR3 amino acids: CASSLSQGSYEQYF. DNA of the CDR3: TGTGCCAGCAGTTTATCGCAGGGGTCCTACGAGCAGTACTTC. V usage is TRBV27 and J usage is TRBJ2-7; possible D gene TRBD1, 6 bases. V shed 0 bases and J shed 1 base, with 7 bases lying between them. In germline, CDR1 is MNHEY, CDR2 SMNVEV (reference sequence). This CDR3 spans 14 amino acids.

The chain employs TRBV4-1 and TRBJ2-6; D is possibly TRBD2 (6 bases). The CDR3 sequence is 16 residues long. CDR1 is MGHRA and CDR2 is YSYEKL in the germline V gene. The ends were cut back, 0 bases at V and 4 bases at J, with 10 bases in the middle. The DNA of the CDR3 is TGCGCCAGCAGCCAAGAGGAGGGGTCCGGGGCCAACGTCCTGACTTTC. Translated: CASSQEEGSGANVLTF.

The rearrangement uses TRBV18 and TRBJ2-7; TRBD1 agrees at 7 bases. J lost 4 bases, V lost 5 bases, and 5 bases had no gene match. The CDR3 is made up of 13 amino acids. The germline V gene encodes CDR1 KGHSH and CDR2 LQKENI. CDR3 residues: CASSDRESYEQYF. The CDR3 nucleotides read TGTGCCAGCTCAGACAGGGAGTCATACGAGCAGTACTTC.

This clone was detected only a few times. Written as DNA, the CDR3 is TGTGCCAGCAGCTTAACAGGGGACGAGCAGTACTTC. Translation gives CASSLTGDEQYF. This rearrangement joins TRBV7-2 to TRBJ2-7; 7 nucleotides match TRBD1. From germline, CDR1 is SGHTA and CDR2 FQGNSA. The CDR3 extends over 12 amino acids. The V and J ends lost 2 bases and 5 bases, in that order; junction bases with no gene match: 0.